A single sample gave rise to the 18 T cell receptor beta chains below, sequenced in a study of blood T cell repertoires in COVID-19. Here immunoSEQ multiplex PCR was the method, and the copy in TCRdb shows in-frame clones only, minus some. Among 350,000 to 400,000 clones listed, roughly 90% were seen once. Sequences were obtained from peripheral blood. The receptors here all came from a woman aged 25 to 39 with COVID-19, enrolled during active disease.

The V and J genes are TRBV19 and TRBJ2-1; possible D gene TRBD2, 5 bases. Trimming removed 0 bases at V and 1 base at J, with 10 bases between. There are 16 residues in the CDR3. The germline gives CDR1 LNHDA, CDR2 SQIVND (reference sequence). CDR3 sequence: CASSIEGEVSYNEQFF. CDR3 nucleotide sequence: TGTGCCAGTAGTATAGAGGGAGAGGTGTCCTACAATGAGCAGTTCTTC.

This chain connects TRBV4-2 to TRBJ2-7; 10 positions match TRBD2. J gave up 4 bases and V 3 bases, and 9 bases lay outside the gene matches. The CDR3 is made up of 16 amino acids. Germline V gives CDR1 LGHNA, CDR2 YNFKEQ. The CDR3 bases are TGTGCCAGCAGCCATCAGGTCCTAGCGGGGGTGTACGAGCAGTACTTC. It is translated as CASSHQVLAGVYEQYF.

This clone was observed once. This chain uses TRBV4-3 with TRBJ2-3, with 7 bases aligning to TRBD1. V lost 0 bases and J lost 0; bases outside the gene matches: 9. CDR1 and CDR2 from the germline V gene are LGHNA and YSLEER. This CDR3 region has 18 residues. The CDR3 loop is CASSQDRKQGLSTDTQYF. The CDR3 nucleotides read TGCGCCAGCAGCCAAGATCGGAAACAGGGGCTAAGCACAGATACGCAGTATTTT.

This rearrangement joins TRBV28 to TRBJ2-5, with TRBD2 matching 10 bases. This CDR3 comprises 15 residues. Germline V gives CDR1 MDHEN, CDR2 SYDVKM. V lost 5 bases, J lost 5 bases, and 8 bases stayed unmatched. CDR3 sequence (DNA): TGTGCCAGCAGTGCCCCCGGGACTAGCGCCGAGACCCAGTACTTC. It translates to CASSAPGTSAETQYF.

This clone has a single count. The chain is built from TRBV9 and TRBJ1-1; D possibly corresponds to TRBD1 (5 bases). V was pared by 0 bases and J by 10 bases, with 13 bases between. CDR1 SGDLS and CDR2 YYNGEE come from the germline V gene. The CDR3 spans 13 residues. The CDR3 sequence: CASSVATGRGAFF. CDR3 DNA sequence: TGTGCCAGCAGCGTAGCTACTGGGAGGGGAGCTTTCTTT.

This clone was counted only a few times. The chain is built from TRBV19 and TRBJ1-3; D is uncertain. This CDR3 is built from 16 residues. Looked up from germline, CDR1 is LNHDA and CDR2 is SQIVND (reference sequence). V lost 1 base and J lost 4, with 14 bases in between. Here the CDR3 reads CASSIALGLEGNTIYF. In DNA, the CDR3 is TGTGCCAGTAGTATAGCCCTCGGGTTGGAAGGAAACACCATATATTTT.

This chain joins TRBV27 and TRBJ2-7; 11 nucleotides agree with TRBD2. Germline V lookup: CDR1 MNHEY, CDR2 SMNVEV (reference sequence). Germline trimming cut 5 bases from V and 2 bases from J; bases unmatched to any gene: 5. This CDR3 comprises 15 residues. This CDR3 reads CASSRGTSGPYEQYV. In DNA form, the CDR3 reads TGTGCCAGCAGTAGAGGGACTAGCGGACCCTACGAGCAGTACGTC.

This chain connects TRBV30 to TRBJ2-1; D is possibly TRBD1 (5 bases). CDR3 size: 13 residues. CDR1 is GTSNPN, CDR2 SVGIG, per germline (reference sequence). The ends were cut back, 3 bases at V and 10 bases at J, with 16 bases in the middle. The CDR3: CAWSTGPPGEQFF. The CDR3 DNA follows: TGTGCCTGGAGCACAGGACCTCCCGGGGAGCAGTTCTTC.

The rearrangement links TRBV18 to TRBJ2-2, with 11 bases fitting TRBD2. Trimming took 1 base from V and 6 from J; bases not matched to a gene: 10. The CDR3 contains 18 residues. Per the germline V gene, CDR1 is KGHSH and CDR2 is LQKENI. CDR3 DNA sequence: TGTGCCAGCTCACCACAAGGGACAACTAGCGGGGGACCCGGGGAGCTGTTTTTT. It translates to CASSPQGTTSGGPGELFF.

The chain recombines TRBV5-4 with TRBJ2-1, with 9 bases aligning to TRBD2. This CDR3 is 18 amino acids long. Germline trimming cut 5 bases from V and 0 bases from J; bases unmatched to any gene: 12. Germline loops: CDR1 SGHNT, CDR2 YYREEE (reference sequence). As DNA, the CDR3 is TGTGCCAGCAGTCTCGGAGCGGGGGGCCCGAGCTCCTACAATGAGCAGTTCTTC. Amino acid sequence: CASSLGAGGPSSYNEQFF. The complete variable domain, with remaining parts taken from reference TRBV5-4 and TRBJ2-1, reads ETGVTQSPTHLIKTRGQQVTLRCSSQSGHNTVSWYQQALGQGPQFIFQYYREEENGRGNFPPRFSGLQFPNYSSELNVNALELDDSALYLCASSLGAGGPSSYNEQFFGPGTRLTVL.

This clone was detected only once. The chain links TRBV5-1 to TRBJ2-1; 7 nucleotides line up with TRBD2. Looked up from germline, CDR1 is SGHRS and CDR2 is YFSETQ. V shed 0 bases, J shed 5 bases, and the junction held 5 bases outside the gene matches. The CDR3 spans 15 residues. CDR3 sequence: CASSLGPSGNNEQFF. The CDR3, as DNA: TGCGCCAGCAGCTTGGGTCCTAGCGGCAACAATGAGCAGTTCTTC.

This rearrangement joins TRBV2 to TRBJ1-2; unclear D gene. Trimming took off 10 bases at V and 3 bases at J, with 15 bases between the two ends. CDR3 length equals 13 residues. The germline CDR1 and CDR2 sequences are SNHLY and FYNNEI. The CDR3 is CATRPATDYGYTF. The CDR3 DNA follows: TGTGCCACCAGACCTGCGACTGACTATGGCTACACCTTC.

The rearrangement joins TRBV30 to TRBJ1-4; D remains ambiguous. With 0 bases removed from V and 7 bases from J, the gap between germline ends came to 9 bases. The germline CDR1 and CDR2 sequences are GTSNPN and SVGIG (reference sequence). This CDR3 contains 13 residues. The CDR3 DNA reads as TGTGCCTGGAGTGTACAGCGGGGTGAAAAACTGTTTTTT. Its translation is CAWSVQRGEKLFF.

The rearrangement uses TRBV7-2 and TRBJ1-2, with a possible D match to TRBD1 (6 bases). CDR1 is SGHTA and CDR2 is FQGNSA in the germline V gene. The ends were cut back, 4 bases at V and 1 base at J, with 10 bases in the middle. CDR3 length equals 14 residues. CDR3 in DNA: TGTGCCAGCAGCTCTGGACAGTTTAACTATGGCTACACCTTC. Its translation is CASSSGQFNYGYTF. Looking up the rest from reference TRBV7-2 and TRBJ1-2 gives the full variable domain: GAGVSQSPSNKVTEKGKDVELRCDPISGHTALYWYRQSLGQGLEFLIYFQGNSAPDKSGLPSDRFSAERTGGSVSTLTIQRTQQEDSAVYLCASSSGQFNYGYTFGSGTRLTVV.

V usage is TRBV19 and J usage is TRBJ2-7; TRBD2 matches 7 bases. The CDR3 has 14 amino acids. CDR1 is LNHDA and CDR2 is SQIVND in the germline V gene (reference sequence). With V trimmed by 6 bases and J by 2 bases, 7 bases remained unmatched. Here the CDR3 reads CASSTREVAYEQYF. DNA for the CDR3: TGTGCCAGTAGCACCCGGGAGGTAGCCTACGAGCAGTACTTC.

The chain employs TRBV9 and TRBJ2-3; 9 bases are a match to TRBD2. After removal of 4 bases from V and 6 bases from J, the junction contained 12 bases not matched to a gene. This CDR3 is 16 amino acids long. From germline, CDR1 is SGDLS and CDR2 YYNGEE. The CDR3 spells CASSPAAGGPRDTQYF. The CDR3 region has the DNA TGTGCCAGCAGCCCCGCTGCGGGGGGGCCAAGGGATACGCAGTATTTT.

The rearrangement links TRBV27 to TRBJ2-7; TRBD1 matches 7 bases. The CDR3 loop spans 15 amino acids. The germline V gene encodes CDR1 MNHEY and CDR2 SMNVEV (reference sequence). Trimming cost V 2 bases and J 5 bases; bases outside gene matches: 9. CDR3 DNA sequence: TGTGCCAGCAGTTTAGACCTCGGGACAGCCGACGAGCAGTACTTC. Its protein product is CASSLDLGTADEQYF.

This chain joins TRBV5-5 and TRBJ1-4, with a possible D match to TRBD1 (5 bases). This CDR3 has 17 residues. The germline V gene has CDR1 SGHKS and CDR2 YYEKEE (reference sequence). The ends were cut back, 3 bases at V and 0 bases at J, with 15 bases in the middle. The CDR3 sequence: CASSSGEEYATNEKLFF. CDR3 coding DNA: TGTGCCAGCAGCTCGGGGGAGGAGTATGCAACTAATGAAAAACTGTTTTTT.